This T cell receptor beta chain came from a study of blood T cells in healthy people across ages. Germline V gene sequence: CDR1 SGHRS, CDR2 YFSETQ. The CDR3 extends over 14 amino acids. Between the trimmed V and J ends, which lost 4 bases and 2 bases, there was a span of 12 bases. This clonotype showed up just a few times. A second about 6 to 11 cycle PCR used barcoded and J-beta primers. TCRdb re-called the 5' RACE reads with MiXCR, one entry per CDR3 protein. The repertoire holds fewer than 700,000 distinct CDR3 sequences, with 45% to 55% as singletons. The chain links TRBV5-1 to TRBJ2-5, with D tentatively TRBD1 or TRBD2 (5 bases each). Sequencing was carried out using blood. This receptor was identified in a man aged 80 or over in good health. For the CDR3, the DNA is TGCGCCAGCAGCCTACCGGGACCACAAGAGACCCAGTACTTC. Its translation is CASSLPGPQETQYF.